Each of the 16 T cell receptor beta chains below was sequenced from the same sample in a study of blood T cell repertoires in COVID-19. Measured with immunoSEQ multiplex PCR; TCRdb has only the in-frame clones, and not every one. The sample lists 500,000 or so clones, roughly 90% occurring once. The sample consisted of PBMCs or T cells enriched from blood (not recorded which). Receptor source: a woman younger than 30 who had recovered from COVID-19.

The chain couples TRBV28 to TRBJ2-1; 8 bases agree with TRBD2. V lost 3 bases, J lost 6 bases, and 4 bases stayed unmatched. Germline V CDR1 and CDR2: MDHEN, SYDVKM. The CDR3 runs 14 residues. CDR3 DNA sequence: TGTGCCAGCAGTTTTCCGGGGGGGCCCAATGAGCAGTTCTTC. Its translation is CASSFPGGPNEQFF.

The CDR3 spells CASSPILGRAGELFF. Here the CDR3 DNA reads TGCGCCAGCAGCCCGATCTTAGGGAGGGCCGGGGAGCTGTTTTTT. The chain joins TRBV5-1 to TRBJ2-2; 7 nucleotides match TRBD2. Germline V gene sequence: CDR1 SGHRS, CDR2 YFSETQ. J gave up 6 bases and V 4 bases, and 9 bases lay outside the gene matches. This CDR3 contains 15 residues.

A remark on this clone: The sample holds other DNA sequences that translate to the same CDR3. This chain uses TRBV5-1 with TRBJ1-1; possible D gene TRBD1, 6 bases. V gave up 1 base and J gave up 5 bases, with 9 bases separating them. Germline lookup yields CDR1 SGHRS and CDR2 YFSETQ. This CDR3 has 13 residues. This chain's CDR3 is CASSLTQGTEAFF. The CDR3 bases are TGCGCCAGCAGCTTGACACAGGGAACTGAAGCTTTCTTT.

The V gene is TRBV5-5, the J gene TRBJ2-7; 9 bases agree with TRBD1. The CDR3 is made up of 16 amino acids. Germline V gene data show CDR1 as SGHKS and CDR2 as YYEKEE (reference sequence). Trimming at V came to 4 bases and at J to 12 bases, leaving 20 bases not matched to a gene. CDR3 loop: CASSRTGGLGDAKLYF. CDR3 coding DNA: TGTGCCAGCAGCCGAACAGGGGGCCTAGGAGACGCGAAGCTGTACTTC.

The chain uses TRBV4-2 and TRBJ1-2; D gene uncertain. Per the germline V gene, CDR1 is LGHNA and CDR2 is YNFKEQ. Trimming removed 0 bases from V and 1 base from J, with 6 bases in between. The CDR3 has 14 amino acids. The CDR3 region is CASSQDKLNYGYTF. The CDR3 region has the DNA TGTGCCAGCAGCCAAGATAAACTTAACTATGGCTACACCTTC.

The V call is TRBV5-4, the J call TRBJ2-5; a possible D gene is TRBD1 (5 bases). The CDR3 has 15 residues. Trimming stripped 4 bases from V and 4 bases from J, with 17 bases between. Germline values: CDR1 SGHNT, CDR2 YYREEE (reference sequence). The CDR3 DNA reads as TGTGCCAGCAGCCTGGCCTGGCAGGGTGGAGAGACCCAGTACTTC. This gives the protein CASSLAWQGGETQYF.

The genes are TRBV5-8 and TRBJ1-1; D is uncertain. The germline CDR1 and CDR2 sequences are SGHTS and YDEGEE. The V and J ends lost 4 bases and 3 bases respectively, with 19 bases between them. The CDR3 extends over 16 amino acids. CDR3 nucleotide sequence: TGTGCCAGCAGCACCACTATGGGTGGACTTTACACTGAAGCTTTCTTT. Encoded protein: CASSTTMGGLYTEAFF.

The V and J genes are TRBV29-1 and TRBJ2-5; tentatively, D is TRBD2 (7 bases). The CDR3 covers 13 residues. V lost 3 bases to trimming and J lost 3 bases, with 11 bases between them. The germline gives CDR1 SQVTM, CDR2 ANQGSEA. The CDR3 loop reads CSVEGGGKETQYF. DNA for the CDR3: TGCAGCGTTGAGGGAGGGGGTAAAGAGACCCAGTACTTC.

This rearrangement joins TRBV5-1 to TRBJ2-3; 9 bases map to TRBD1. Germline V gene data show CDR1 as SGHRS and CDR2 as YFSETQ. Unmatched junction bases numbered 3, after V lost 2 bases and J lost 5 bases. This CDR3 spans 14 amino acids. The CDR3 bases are TGCGCCAGCAGCTTCGGGACAGGGCAAGATACGCAGTATTTT. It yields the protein CASSFGTGQDTQYF.

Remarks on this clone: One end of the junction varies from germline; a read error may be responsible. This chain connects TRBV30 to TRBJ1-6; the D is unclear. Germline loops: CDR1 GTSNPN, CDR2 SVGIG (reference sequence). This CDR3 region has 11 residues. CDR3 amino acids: CACSSLEGLAF. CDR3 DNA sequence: TGTGCCTGTAGCTCGTTGGAGGGCCTTGCCTTT. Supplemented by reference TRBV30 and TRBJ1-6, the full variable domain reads SQTIHQWPATLVQPVGSPLSLECTVEGTSNPNLYWYRQAAGRGLQLLFYSVGIGQISSEVPQNLSASRPQDRQFILSSKKLLLSDSGFYLCACSSLEGLAFGNGTRLTVT.

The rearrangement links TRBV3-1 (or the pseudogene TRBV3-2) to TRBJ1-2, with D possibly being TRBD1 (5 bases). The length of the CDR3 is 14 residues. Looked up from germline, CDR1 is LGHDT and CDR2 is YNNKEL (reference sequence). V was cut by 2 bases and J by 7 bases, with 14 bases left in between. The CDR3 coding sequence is TGTGCCAGCAGCCAATATCTCGGGGGAGGTGGCTACACCTTC. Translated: CASSQYLGGGGYTF.

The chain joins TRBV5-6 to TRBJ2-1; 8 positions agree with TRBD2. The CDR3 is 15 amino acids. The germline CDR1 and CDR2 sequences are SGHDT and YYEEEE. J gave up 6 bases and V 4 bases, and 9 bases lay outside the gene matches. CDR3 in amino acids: CASSTRGGNFNEQFF. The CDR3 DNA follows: TGTGCCAGCAGCACCCGGGGGGGCAATTTCAATGAGCAGTTCTTC.

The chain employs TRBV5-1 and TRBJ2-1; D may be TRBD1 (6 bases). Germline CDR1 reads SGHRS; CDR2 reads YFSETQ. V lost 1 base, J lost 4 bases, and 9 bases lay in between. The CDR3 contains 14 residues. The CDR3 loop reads CASSLTTGYNEQFF. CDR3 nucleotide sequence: TGCGCCAGCAGCTTGACTACAGGGTACAATGAGCAGTTCTTC.

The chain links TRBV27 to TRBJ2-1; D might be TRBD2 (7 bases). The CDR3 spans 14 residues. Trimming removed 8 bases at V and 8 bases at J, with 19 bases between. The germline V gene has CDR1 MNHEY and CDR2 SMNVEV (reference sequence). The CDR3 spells CASPQAGRGDEQFF. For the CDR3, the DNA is TGTGCCAGCCCCCAAGCGGGGAGGGGGGATGAGCAGTTCTTC.

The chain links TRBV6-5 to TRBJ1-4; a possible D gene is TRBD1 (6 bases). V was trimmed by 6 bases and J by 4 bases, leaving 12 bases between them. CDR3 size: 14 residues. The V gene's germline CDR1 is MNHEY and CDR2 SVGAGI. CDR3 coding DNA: TGTGCCAGCAGATCACAGGGAATTAATGAAAAACTGTTTTTT. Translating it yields CASRSQGINEKLFF.

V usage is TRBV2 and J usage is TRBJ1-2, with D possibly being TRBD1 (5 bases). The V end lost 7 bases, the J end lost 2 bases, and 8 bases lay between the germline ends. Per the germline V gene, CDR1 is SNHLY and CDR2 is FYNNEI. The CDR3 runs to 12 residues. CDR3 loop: CASKGPNYGYTF. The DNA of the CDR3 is TGTGCCAGCAAGGGGCCAAACTATGGCTACACCTTC.